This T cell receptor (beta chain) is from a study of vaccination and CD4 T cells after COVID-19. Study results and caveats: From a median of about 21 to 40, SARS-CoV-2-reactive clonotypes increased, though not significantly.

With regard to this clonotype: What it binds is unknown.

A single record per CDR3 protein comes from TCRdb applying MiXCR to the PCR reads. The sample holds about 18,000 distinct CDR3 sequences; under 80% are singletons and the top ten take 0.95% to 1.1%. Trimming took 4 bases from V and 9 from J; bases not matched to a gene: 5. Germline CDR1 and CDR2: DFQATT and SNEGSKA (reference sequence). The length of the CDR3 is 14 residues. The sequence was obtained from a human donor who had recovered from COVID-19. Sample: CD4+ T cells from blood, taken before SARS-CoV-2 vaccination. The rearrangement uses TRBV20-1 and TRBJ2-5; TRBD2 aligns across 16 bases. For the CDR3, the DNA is TGCAGTGCTATGGGACTAGCGGGAGGGGGGCCCCAGTACTTC. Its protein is CSAMGLAGGGPQYF.